This T cell receptor (beta chain) was sequenced in a study of CD8+ T cells in alopecia areata. After isolation, RNA underwent reverse transcription to generate cDNA as the sequencing template. Some clones are missing from TCRdb's copy, which holds only in-frame ones; the method was immunoSEQ multiplex PCR. This repertoire shows around 270,000 clones, roughly 50% found once; its top ten account for about 1.8%. Study-wide findings and caveats: Relative to mice, TCR sharing across patients was less clear, a difference possibly HLA-related.

Described treatment: oral pan-JAK inhibitor, 5-10 mg twice daily. In its sample, this clone was seen a few times. The antigen is unknown. The V segment lost 1 base and the J segment 1 base; nucleotides outside the gene matches: 7. The CDR3 is made up of 16 amino acids. CDR1 and CDR2 from the germline V gene are SGHTA and FQGNSA. The clonotype comes from a human donor with alopecia areata. The V and J genes are TRBV7-2 and TRBJ2-7, with 7 bases that match TRBD2. Specimen: CD4+ T cells sorted from blood, collected at week 24, from a patient treated with tofacitinib. CDR3 bases: TGTGCCAGCAGCTTAGATGGCGGGGGAGTTTCCTACGAGCAGTACTTC. As protein: CASSLDGGGVSYEQYF.